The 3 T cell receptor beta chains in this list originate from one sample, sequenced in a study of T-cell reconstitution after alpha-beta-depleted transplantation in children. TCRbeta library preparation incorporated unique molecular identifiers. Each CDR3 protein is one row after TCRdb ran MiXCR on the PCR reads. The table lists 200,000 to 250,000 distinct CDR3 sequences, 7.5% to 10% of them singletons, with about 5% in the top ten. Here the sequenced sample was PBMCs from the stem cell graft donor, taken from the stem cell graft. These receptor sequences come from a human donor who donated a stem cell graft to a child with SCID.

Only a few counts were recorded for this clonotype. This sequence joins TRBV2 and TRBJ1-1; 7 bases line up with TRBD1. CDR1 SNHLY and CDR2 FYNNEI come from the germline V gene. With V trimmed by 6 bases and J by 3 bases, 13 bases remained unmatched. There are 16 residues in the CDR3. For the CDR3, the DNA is TGTGCCAGCAGGAAAATAGACAGGGTAGGATACACTGAAGCTTTCTTT. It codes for CASRKIDRVGYTEAFF.

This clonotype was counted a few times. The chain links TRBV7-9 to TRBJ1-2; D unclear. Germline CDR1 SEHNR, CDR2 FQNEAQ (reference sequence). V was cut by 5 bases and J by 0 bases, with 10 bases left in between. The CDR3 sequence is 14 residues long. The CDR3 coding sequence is TGTGCCAGCAGCCCAGAACTACCTAACTATGGCTACACCTTC. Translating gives CASSPELPNYGYTF.

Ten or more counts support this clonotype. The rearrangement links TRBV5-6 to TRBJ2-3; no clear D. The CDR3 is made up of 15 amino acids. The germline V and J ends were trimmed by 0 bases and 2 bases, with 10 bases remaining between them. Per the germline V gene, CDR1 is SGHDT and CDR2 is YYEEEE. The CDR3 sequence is CASSLVSRDTDTQYF. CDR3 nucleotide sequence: TGTGCCAGCAGCTTGGTGTCTAGGGACACAGATACGCAGTATTTT.